This TCR beta chain was retrieved from a study of T cell repertoires in aging, cancer and after chemotherapy. Background on the study: Glioblastoma patients receiving temozolomide-based therapy gave paired samples before and after chemotherapy. The whole study produced a dataset of around 9 million TCR reads. Study conclusions and caveats: In healthy donors, age-related TCR diversity loss mainly reflected lost richness.

TRB rearrangements spanning V, D and J were amplified using mixed TRB-A/B primers. TCRdb redid the calling of the multiplex PCR reads with MiXCR, one entry per CDR3 protein. This sample has some 1,600 distinct CDR3 sequences; around a fifth occur once, and the top ten carry roughly two fifths. Amplification of TCR beta used genomic DNA extracted from peripheral blood. This clonotype appeared a few times. No antigen is known for it. Germline CDR1 DFQATT, CDR2 SNEGSKA (reference sequence). This CDR3 is 12 amino acids long. With 6 bases clipped from V and 7 bases from J, the junction kept 6 bases outside the gene matches.

This sequence originates from a human donor with a solid tumor. The chain joins TRBV20-1 to TRBJ2-4; 7 bases match TRBD1. Sequencing was carried out using blood. CDR3 sequence (DNA): TGCAGTGCGGTGGGACAGATGAACATTCAGTACTTC. Translated: CSAVGQMNIQYF.